A selection of T cell receptor beta chains follows, all from one sample in a study of blood T cell repertoires in COVID-19. Method: immunoSEQ multiplex PCR; TCRdb's copy keeps in-frame clones and lacks some. The sample includes about 87,000 clones, around nine tenths seen only once; the top ten take over 4%. The sample consisted of peripheral blood. The receptors derive from a middle-aged man with acute or convalescent COVID-19. The CDR3 runs from the conserved cysteine through the conserved F or W. A D gene is named only where the DNA matches it firmly. Some rows have no size entry. The others give once, few or many, or a class for an expanded clone.

TRBV24-1	.	TRBJ2-2	.	CATSAHLAREGELFF	TGTGCCACCAGTGCTCATCTAGCACGCGAAGGGGAGCTGTTTTTT
TRBV4-3	.	TRBJ1-2	TRBD1	CASSQGIGTGLVNYGYTF	TGCGCCAGCAGCCAAGGAATCGGGACAGGGCTAGTTAACTATGGCTACACCTTC
TRBV5-1	.	TRBJ2-2	TRBD2	CASSLGVRGTSNTGELFF	TGCGCCAGCAGCTTGGGGGTGCGGGGGACCTCGAACACCGGGGAGCTGTTTTTT
TRBV5-5	.	TRBJ1-4	.	CASSVRQTINEKLFF	TGTGCCAGCAGCGTGCGACAGACCATTAATGAAAAACTGTTTTTT
TRBV3-1/TRBV3-2	few	TRBJ1-6	.	CASSQLGQNSPLHF	TGTGCCAGCAGCCAGCTTGGTCAGAATTCACCCCTCCACTTT
TRBV15	.	TRBJ1-1	.	CATSREVGSRSMNTEAFF	TGTGCCACCAGCAGAGAAGTAGGGAGCCGGTCAATGAACACTGAAGCTTTCTTT
TRBV5-6	.	TRBJ2-7	TRBD2	CASSLAEWTSVGEQYF	TGTGCCAGCAGCTTGGCCGAGTGGACTAGCGTAGGCGAGCAGTACTTC
TRBV5-1	.	TRBJ1-2	.	CASSLDRDGYTF	TGCGCCAGCAGCTTGGACAGAGATGGCTACACCTTC
TRBV14	.	TRBJ1-1	.	CASHLYGGMGTEAFF	TGTGCCAGCCACCTGTACGGGGGGATGGGCACTGAAGCTTTCTTT
TRBV4-1	.	TRBJ2-7	TRBD1	CASSQARGRYEQYF	TGCGCCAGCAGCCAAGCCAGGGGGCGGTACGAGCAGTACTTC
TRBV12-3/TRBV12-4	.	TRBJ1-4	.	CASSQTTEKLFF	TGTGCCAGCAGTCAAACCACAGAAAAACTGTTTTTT
TRBV18	.	TRBJ2-1	TRBD2	CASRTSGRYNEQFF	TGTGCCAGCCGGACTAGCGGGCGCTACAATGAGCAGTTCTTC
TRBV19	.	TRBJ2-1	TRBD1	CASRDRGSYNEQFF	TGTGCCAGTAGGGACAGGGGATCCTACAATGAGCAGTTCTTC
TRBV19	.	TRBJ1-1	.	CATSERERPEAFF	TGTGCCACCTCCGAGAGGGAACGTCCTGAAGCTTTCTTT
TRBV18	.	TRBJ1-2	.	CASSPEKTATDGYTF	TGTGCCAGCTCACCCGAGAAGACAGCAACGGATGGCTACACCTTC
TRBV6-5	.	TRBJ2-1	TRBD1	CASSNVGQGRGEQFF	TGTGCCAGCAGTAACGTGGGACAGGGGCGGGGTGAGCAGTTCTTC
TRBV30	few	TRBJ1-6	TRBD1	CAWTTGTGNSDSPLHF	TGTGCCTGGACTACCGGGACAGGGAATAGTGATTCACCCCTCCACTTT
TRBV18	few	TRBJ1-4	.	CASSPQGANEKLFF	TGTGCCAGCTCACCACAGGGGGCTAATGAAAAACTGTTTTTT
TRBV7-9	.	TRBJ1-1	TRBD1	CASSTGVRNTEAFF	TGTGCCAGCAGCACAGGGGTGAGGAACACTGAAGCTTTCTTT
TRBV10-3	.	TRBJ1-4	.	CATGVSTEKLFF	TGTGCCACAGGGGTTTCGACGGAAAAACTGTTTTTT
TRBV18	.	TRBJ1-3	.	CASSAGGRRTGNTIYF	TGTGCCAGCTCCGCTGGAGGCAGGCGGACGGGAAACACCATATATTTT
TRBV19	few	TRBJ2-5	.	CASSIGQQETQYF	TGTGCCAGTAGTATTGGACAGCAAGAGACCCAGTACTTC
TRBV2	.	TRBJ1-5	.	CASRMTPWSNQPQHF	TGTGCCAGCAGAATGACACCGTGGAGCAATCAGCCCCAGCATTTT
TRBV15	once	TRBJ1-5	TRBD1	CATSRKGQGYQPQHF	TGTGCCACCAGCAGAAAGGGACAGGGGTATCAGCCCCAGCATTTT
TRBV3-1/TRBV3-2	.	TRBJ2-1	TRBD1	CASRLTGGGNEQFF	TGTGCCAGCAGGTTGACAGGGGGTGGGAATGAGCAGTTCTTC
TRBV7-7	.	TRBJ2-1	.	CASSPGVSSYNEQFF	TGTGCTAGCAGCCCAGGGGTCAGCTCCTACAATGAGCAGTTCTTC
TRBV6-5	.	TRBJ1-3	.	CASSDSTGNTIYF	TGTGCCAGCTCGGACAGTACTGGAAACACCATATATTTT
TRBV7-9	.	TRBJ1-2	.	CASSLGQEGYTF	TGTGCCAGCAGCTTAGGACAGGAAGGCTACACCTTC
TRBV3-1/TRBV3-2	.	TRBJ1-2	.	CASSQDLPQDYGYTF	TGTGCCAGCAGCCAAGATCTACCACAGGACTATGGCTACACCTTC
TRBV30	.	TRBJ2-3	TRBD1	CARGQGADTQYF	TGTGCCCGTGGACAGGGGGCAGATACGCAGTATTTT
TRBV7-2	.	TRBJ1-4	TRBD1	CASSTGGFANEKLFF	TGTGCCAGCAGCACAGGGGGCTTTGCTAATGAAAAACTGTTTTTT
TRBV11-2	.	TRBJ2-6	.	CASSLGAGANVLTF	TGTGCCAGCAGCTTGGGAGCTGGGGCCAACGTCCTGACTTTC
TRBV7-2	.	TRBJ1-2	.	CASSLQRRRAGGYTF	TGTGCCAGCAGCTTACAACGGAGGAGGGCCGGAGGCTACACCTTC